The 26 T cell receptor beta chains given below trace back to one sample, sequenced in a study of cytomegalovirus exposure and HLA in healthy donors. The primer mix had 60 Vbeta and 13 Jbeta primers. The method was immunoSEQ multiplex PCR; TCRdb's version includes in-frame clones alone and lacks a portion of them. The table has hundreds of thousands of clones, more than 55% seen once. Sequencing was performed on PBMCs. The receptors shown here come from a female donor in good health and CMV-seronegative.

On this clone: Other DNA sequences in this specimen translate into the identical CDR3. This CDR3 is CASLTRATDTQYF. CDR3 nucleotides: TGTGCCAGCCTCACTAGGGCCACAGATACGCAGTATTTT. This chain connects TRBV6-1 to TRBJ2-3, with a tentative D call TRBD2 (5 bases). The CDR3 is 13 residues long. Trimming left V 8 bases short and J 2 bases short, with 11 bases between. Germline V gene lookup returns CDR1 MNHNS and CDR2 SASEGT.

This chain links TRBV6-6 with TRBJ2-7, with TRBD1 matching over 10 bases. CDR1 is MNHNY, CDR2 SVGAGI, per germline (reference sequence). This CDR3 has 15 residues. The ends lost 5 bases at V and 0 bases at J; junction bases unmatched: 4. CDR3 sequence: CASSKGQGSSYEQYF. CDR3 DNA sequence: TGTGCCAGCAGTAAGGGACAGGGGAGCTCCTACGAGCAGTACTTC.

In this sample, this clone turned up once. This chain connects TRBV6-1 to TRBJ1-2, with TRBD1 as a possible D gene (5 bases). Trimming took off 1 base at V and 14 bases at J, with 17 bases between the two ends. This CDR3 contains 13 residues. CDR1 is MNHNS, CDR2 SASEGT, per germline. The CDR3 loop is CASSEGYPQAVTF. The CDR3 nucleotides read TGTGCCAGCAGTGAAGGGTACCCACAGGCGGTTACCTTC.

This clone was counted only a few times. The V and J genes are TRBV14 and TRBJ2-3, with 9 bases lining up with TRBD2. This CDR3 has 18 residues. Germline trimming cut 0 bases from V and 2 bases from J; bases unmatched to any gene: 9. Looked up from germline, CDR1 is SGHDN and CDR2 is FVKESK. In DNA, the CDR3 is TGTGCCAGCAGCCAAGATCTGGGGCTAGCGGGACCCACAGATACGCAGTATTTT. Its translation is CASSQDLGLAGPTDTQYF.

A single count supports this clone. The CDR3 reads CASTRIGRLAGADTQYF. The DNA of the CDR3 is TGCGCCAGCACCCGTATCGGAAGACTAGCGGGAGCAGATACGCAGTATTTT. The V and J genes are TRBV4-1 and TRBJ2-3; TRBD2 agrees at 12 bases. With V trimmed by 7 bases and J by 4 bases, 12 bases remained unmatched. Germline CDR1 is MGHRA and CDR2 is YSYEKL. The length of the CDR3 is 17 residues.

The chain links TRBV7-9 to TRBJ1-5; perhaps TRBD1 as D (5 bases). Trimming pared 5 bases from V and 2 bases from J, leaving 22 bases between. The germline V gene encodes CDR1 SEHNR and CDR2 FQNEAQ (reference sequence). This CDR3 region has 18 residues. The CDR3 loop is CASSRGTGGLRGNQPQHF. The CDR3 region has the DNA TGTGCCAGCAGCCGGGGGACCGGAGGTCTTAGGGGCAATCAGCCCCAGCATTTT.

The V call is TRBV7-6, the J call TRBJ2-3; D might be TRBD2 (5 bases). The V and J ends lost 0 bases and 5 bases respectively, with 12 bases between them. CDR3 length: 15 amino acids. CDR1 is SGHVS, CDR2 FNYEAQ, per germline. The CDR3 coding sequence is TGTGCCAGCAGCTTAGCAGCGGAACTACGAGATACGCAGTATTTT. Translation: CASSLAAELRDTQYF. The whole variable domain, remainder taken from reference TRBV7-6 and TRBJ2-3, is GAGVSQSPRYKVTKRGQDVALRCDPISGHVSLYWYRQALGQGPEFLTYFNYEAQQDKSGLPNDRFSAERPEGSISTLTIQRTEQRDSAMYRCASSLAAELRDTQYFGPGTRLTVL.

The chain joins TRBV5-1 to TRBJ2-5, with TRBD2 matching over 7 bases. The DNA end is more similar to TRBJ2-7, so the J call may be wrong. The length of the CDR3 is 15 residues. The germline V gene encodes CDR1 SGHRS and CDR2 YFSETQ. Written as DNA, the CDR3 is TGCGCCAGCAGCCCGACGGGCGGGAGAAACTACGAGCAGTACTTC. Its protein is CASSPTGGRNYEQYF.

The chain is built from TRBV19 and TRBJ2-7, with 13 bases aligning to TRBD2. The germline CDR1 and CDR2 sequences are LNHDA and SQIVND (reference sequence). This CDR3 has 16 residues. Trimming took 7 bases from V and 5 from J; bases not matched to a gene: 11. CDR3 amino acids: CASTPKLAGGLHEQYF. In DNA form, the CDR3 reads TGTGCCAGTACCCCCAAACTAGCGGGAGGGCTACACGAGCAGTACTTC.

The rearrangement links TRBV11-2 to TRBJ2-2; 12 bases match TRBD2. This CDR3 is built from 17 residues. Germline V gene data show CDR1 as SGHAT and CDR2 as FQNNGV. V was pared by 3 bases and J by 4 bases, with 6 bases of the junction left unmatched. This chain's CDR3 is CASSFPSGRVGTGELFF. The CDR3 DNA is TGTGCCAGCAGCTTTCCTAGCGGGAGGGTCGGCACCGGGGAGCTGTTTTTT.

The chain employs TRBV9 and TRBJ2-7, with 14 nucleotides matching TRBD2. This CDR3 is 19 amino acids long. Germline V gene data show CDR1 as SGDLS and CDR2 as YYNGEE. Trimming cost V 3 bases and J 4 bases; bases outside gene matches: 15. The CDR3 DNA follows: TGTGCCAGCAGCGGGGAGGGGACTAGCGGGAGAGGACTTTATTACGAGCAGTACTTC. Translated, it gives CASSGEGTSGRGLYYEQYF.

V is TRBV11-2 and J is TRBJ2-1; D possibly corresponds to TRBD2 (6 bases). Trimming cost V 3 bases and J 7 bases, with 16 bases left between them. The CDR3 covers 15 residues. CDR1 SGHAT and CDR2 FQNNGV come from the germline V gene. CDR3 bases: TGTGCCAGCAGCTTTTTGAAGCGGGCGGGGAATGAGCAGTTCTTC. Translating it yields CASSFLKRAGNEQFF.

The table lists this clone with a few counts. The CDR3 is CASSQPGLTSYNEQFF. CDR3 sequence (DNA): TGTGCCAGCAGCCAACCGGGACTGACCTCCTACAATGAGCAGTTCTTC. The chain is built from TRBV14 and TRBJ2-1; weak D call: TRBD2 (6 bases). V was trimmed by 2 bases and J by 0 bases, leaving 11 bases between them. CDR1 is SGHDN and CDR2 is FVKESK in the germline V gene. The CDR3 extends over 16 amino acids.

On this clone itself: Other DNA variants within this sample encode the same CDR3. The V call is TRBV10-3, the J call TRBJ1-2; D gene unclear. The germline V and J ends were trimmed by 10 bases and 2 bases, with 17 bases remaining between them. This CDR3 has 14 residues. Germline CDR1 reads ENHRY; CDR2 reads SYGVKD. CDR3 loop: CATATEATNYGYTF. CDR3 bases: TGTGCCACCGCCACGGAGGCTACAAACTATGGCTACACCTTC.

The rearrangement joins TRBV5-4 to TRBJ2-3; 8 bases map to TRBD2. The V and J ends lost 4 bases and 4 bases, in that order; junction bases with no gene match: 11. Germline values: CDR1 SGHNT, CDR2 YYREEE (reference sequence). The CDR3 extends over 16 amino acids. In DNA form, the CDR3 reads TGTGCCAGCAGCCTGGTCTTAGCGGGATCTGCAGATACGCAGTATTTT. It encodes CASSLVLAGSADTQYF.

There are a few counts of this clone. This CDR3 is CASSLLAGDQPQHF. The CDR3 coding sequence is TGTGCCAGCAGTTTGTTGGCAGGGGATCAGCCCCAGCATTTT. The rearrangement links TRBV28 to TRBJ1-5, with D possibly TRBD1 on 6 matching bases. V lost 3 bases to trimming and J lost 5 bases, with 11 bases between them. Germline CDR1 and CDR2: MDHEN and SYDVKM. CDR3 length equals 14 residues.

The rearrangement uses TRBV15 and TRBJ2-7; weak D call: TRBD2 (6 bases). The germline CDR1 and CDR2 sequences are LNHNV and YYDKDF (reference sequence). The V end lost 3 bases, the J end lost 1 base, and 10 bases lay between the germline ends. The CDR3 loop spans 14 amino acids. CDR3 sequence: CATSSPGLSYEQYF. The CDR3 DNA reads as TGTGCCACCAGCAGCCCGGGACTGTCCTACGAGCAGTACTTC.

V gene TRBV2 combines with J gene TRBJ2-7; 7 positions agree with TRBD2. The CDR3 has 15 amino acids. CDR1 and CDR2 from the germline V gene are SNHLY and FYNNEI. V was pared by 4 bases and J by 3 bases, with 9 bases of the junction left unmatched. DNA of the CDR3: TGTGCCAGCAGTGCGGGACCGGGGGGACTCTACGAGCAGTACTTC. This gives the protein CASSAGPGGLYEQYF.

The V call is TRBV6-6, the J call TRBJ2-2; tentatively, D is TRBD1 (6 bases). Trimming left V 2 bases short and J 6 bases short, with 10 bases between. The CDR3 is 14 amino acids. Germline values: CDR1 MNHNY, CDR2 SVGAGI (reference sequence). CDR3 sequence reads: CASSYLGGSGELFF. In DNA, the CDR3 is TGTGCCAGCAGTTACCTAGGGGGTTCCGGGGAGCTGTTTTTT.

The chain has TRBV19 and TRBJ2-7; D unclear. Between the trimmed V and J ends, which lost 5 bases and 5 bases, there was a span of 22 bases. CDR3 length: 16 amino acids. Germline CDR1 and CDR2: LNHDA and SQIVND (reference sequence). CDR3 amino acids: CASSSTNIVVFNEQYF. DNA for the CDR3: TGTGCCAGTAGTTCCACTAACATCGTCGTGTTCAACGAGCAGTACTTC.

V usage is TRBV2 and J usage is TRBJ2-3; TRBD2 aligns across 7 bases. The V gene's germline CDR1 is SNHLY and CDR2 FYNNEI. The CDR3 sequence is 17 residues long. J gave up 1 base and V 6 bases, and 13 bases lay outside the gene matches. The DNA of the CDR3 is TGTGCCAGCAGCCCCCCTGAGTCTACTAGCGGCACAGATACGCAGTATTTT. This gives the protein CASSPPESTSGTDTQYF. Looking up the rest from reference TRBV2 and TRBJ2-3 gives the full variable domain: EPEVTQTPSHQVTQMGQEVILRCVPISNHLYFYWYRQILGQKVEFLVSFYNNEISEKSEIFDDQFSVERPDGSNFTLKIRSTKLEDSAMYFCASSPPESTSGTDTQYFGPGTRLTVL.

V usage is TRBV28 and J usage is TRBJ2-5; D may be TRBD1 (6 bases). The CDR3 runs 13 residues. V was clipped by 6 bases and J by 2 bases, with 10 bases between them. Germline CDR1 is MDHEN and CDR2 is SYDVKM. CDR3 nucleotide sequence: TGTGCCAGCAGACCACAGGGACAAGAGACCCAGTACTTC. It encodes CASRPQGQETQYF.

The genes are TRBV30 and TRBJ1-1, with D unclear. The germline gives CDR1 GTSNPN, CDR2 SVGIG (reference sequence). V was cut by 2 bases and J by 2 bases, with 12 bases left in between. The length of the CDR3 is 14 residues. The DNA for the CDR3 is TGTGCCTGGAGTCCTACCACCCACAACACTGAAGCTTTCTTT. Translated, it gives CAWSPTTHNTEAFF.

This sequence joins TRBV11-3 and TRBJ2-3, with no clear D. This CDR3 is built from 15 residues. Germline values: CDR1 SGHNT, CDR2 YENEEA. The ends were cut back, 0 bases at V and 3 bases at J, with 10 bases in the middle. This chain's CDR3 is CASSLDLSRTDTQYF. The CDR3, as DNA: TGTGCCAGCAGCTTAGACCTCTCCCGTACAGATACGCAGTATTTT.

This clone appeared once. The rearrangement joins TRBV30 to TRBJ2-3, with no clear D. This CDR3 contains 12 residues. CDR1 is GTSNPN, CDR2 SVGIG, per germline (reference sequence). The V gene lost 2 bases and the J gene lost 7 bases, with 10 bases spanning the gap. The CDR3 spells CAWSTSQYTQYF. Written as DNA, the CDR3 is TGTGCCTGGAGTACGTCGCAGTATACGCAGTATTTT.

V and J are TRBV7-9 and TRBJ2-1, with 8 bases identical to TRBD2. V was pared by 5 bases and J by 9 bases, with 12 bases of the junction left unmatched. This CDR3 is 15 amino acids long. Germline loops: CDR1 SEHNR, CDR2 FQNEAQ (reference sequence). DNA for the CDR3: TGTGCCAGCAGCCCCGAGGGGCGGGAGGATCGTGAGCAGTTCTTC. This gives the protein CASSPEGREDREQFF.